One and the same sample provided the 15 T cell receptor beta chains below, sequenced in a study of long-term antiretroviral therapy in people with HIV. A v3.0 immunoSEQ assay was performed at survey level. Using immunoSEQ multiplex PCR, the repertoire was profiled, and TCRdb retains in-frame clones only, with some absent. The sample records about 22,000 clones, around four fifths being singletons. Sequencing used unsorted PBMCs, obtained approximately 4 years after starting antiretroviral therapy. The source is a man in his late teens or twenties with HIV.

The gene calls are TRBV10-3 and TRBJ2-5; TRBD1 is a possible D gene (5 bases). This CDR3 is built from 13 residues. Trimming took off 10 bases at V and 3 bases at J, with 15 bases between the two ends. Germline-derived CDR1 and CDR2 are ENHRY and SYGVKD. In nucleotides, the CDR3 is TGTGCCACCTCGTACAGGATTGAAGAGACCCAGTACTTC. Translated: CATSYRIEETQYF.

The rearrangement uses TRBV14 and TRBJ2-2, with 9 bases matching TRBD2. This CDR3 is built from 15 residues. V lost 1 base, J lost 4 bases, and 1 base stayed unmatched. The germline V gene has CDR1 SGHDN and CDR2 FVKESK. CDR3 loop: CASSQVAGATGELFF. CDR3 coding DNA: TGTGCCAGCAGCCAAGTAGCGGGGGCCACCGGGGAGCTGTTTTTT.

This chain links TRBV5-5 with TRBJ2-7; 7 nucleotides agree with TRBD2. The germline V gene has CDR1 SGHKS and CDR2 YYEKEE (reference sequence). This CDR3 comprises 16 residues. V shed 0 bases and J 3 bases; nucleotides not matched to a gene: 9. The DNA of the CDR3 is TGTGCCAGCAGCTTGGGGGCGGGGGATCCGATCTACGAGCAGTACTTC. This sequence encodes CASSLGAGDPIYEQYF.

Within the sample, this clone is medium-sized (0.01 to 0.1%). The chain has TRBV4-1 and TRBJ2-2; 7 nucleotides agree with TRBD2. Germline CDR1 MGHRA, CDR2 YSYEKL. The CDR3 runs 16 residues. J was trimmed by 1 base and V by 1 base; bases with no gene match: 3. CDR3 DNA sequence: TGCGCCAGCAGCCAAGTGGGAGGGCTGAACACCGGGGAGCTGTTTTTT. It encodes CASSQVGGLNTGELFF.

The chain joins TRBV27 to TRBJ1-4; D gene uncertain. Germline values: CDR1 MNHEY, CDR2 SMNVEV (reference sequence). The V and J ends lost 6 bases and 0 bases respectively, with 20 bases between them. The CDR3 runs to 18 residues. CDR3 region: CASSRIGLTPTTNEKLFF. CDR3 in DNA: TGTGCCAGCAGCCGAATCGGGCTGACACCCACAACTAATGAAAAACTGTTTTTT. The whole variable domain, remainder taken from reference TRBV27 and TRBJ1-4, is EAQVTQNPRYLITVTGKKLTVTCSQNMNHEYMSWYRQDPGLGLRQIYYSMNVEVTDKGDVPEGYKVSRKEKRNFPLILESPSPNQTSLYFCASSRIGLTPTTNEKLFFGSGTQLSVL.

V and J are TRBV12-5 and TRBJ2-5, with 7 bases fitting TRBD1. CDR3 length: 16 residues. Per germline, CDR1 LGHNT and CDR2 FRNRAP. J lost 4 bases, V lost 1 base, and 9 bases had no gene match. The CDR3 protein is CASGLDRQGGGETQYF. The CDR3 DNA reads TGTGCTAGTGGTTTGGACCGACAGGGCGGAGGAGAGACCCAGTACTTC.

This clone was counted a single time. The chain links TRBV30 to TRBJ2-5; D might be TRBD1 (5 bases). The CDR3 runs to 15 residues. The germline V gene encodes CDR1 GTSNPN and CDR2 SVGIG (reference sequence). With 1 base removed from V and 0 bases from J, the gap between germline ends came to 12 bases. The CDR3 loop reads CAWSGQPPHQETQYF. The CDR3 DNA follows: TGTGCCTGGAGTGGACAGCCACCCCACCAAGAGACCCAGTACTTC.

The rearrangement links TRBV5-1 to TRBJ2-5, with D hard to call. The CDR3 is made up of 13 amino acids. Trimming pared 4 bases from V and 3 bases from J, leaving 10 bases between. In germline, CDR1 is SGHRS, CDR2 YFSETQ. CDR3 sequence: CASSTGVEETQYF. Here the CDR3 DNA reads TGCGCCAGCAGCACGGGTGTTGAAGAGACCCAGTACTTC.

This rearrangement joins TRBV7-9 to TRBJ2-3; perhaps TRBD2 as D (5 bases). With 5 bases removed from V and 4 bases from J, the gap between germline ends came to 10 bases. The CDR3 spans 13 residues. In germline, CDR1 is SEHNR, CDR2 FQNEAQ (reference sequence). In DNA form, the CDR3 reads TGTGCCAGCAGCCCCGGGGTGGCAGATACGCAGTATTTT. Translating gives CASSPGVADTQYF.

The CDR3 region is CASSSPTVRQNGYTF. The CDR3, as DNA: TGTGCCAGCAGTTCGCCGACAGTGAGACAGAATGGCTACACCTTC. The chain joins TRBV28 to TRBJ1-2, with D possibly TRBD1 on 5 matching bases. V dropped 4 bases and J dropped 6 bases, with 18 bases sitting between them. This CDR3 comprises 15 residues. Germline assignment: CDR1 MDHEN and CDR2 SYDVKM.

The genes are TRBV5-1 and TRBJ2-1; no reliable D call. Trimming took off 3 bases at V and 8 bases at J, with 24 bases between the two ends. CDR3 length: 17 amino acids. The germline gives CDR1 SGHRS, CDR2 YFSETQ. The CDR3 nucleotides are TGCGCCAGCAGCTCCACCCGCGAGAAATTAGGGAATCATGAGCAGTTCTTC. Translation gives CASSSTREKLGNHEQFF.

The V and J genes are TRBV18 and TRBJ2-5, with 7 bases that match TRBD1. The germline gives CDR1 KGHSH, CDR2 LQKENI. CDR3 length: 14 residues. V was clipped by 8 bases and J by 4 bases; unmatched bases: 10. The CDR3 loop is CASGGTGERETQYF. CDR3 coding DNA: TGTGCCAGCGGAGGAACAGGGGAGCGAGAGACCCAGTACTTC.

In its sample, this clone was seen a few times. The rearrangement joins TRBV6-5 to TRBJ1-2, with D perhaps matching TRBD1 (6 bases). V lost 6 bases, J lost 7 bases, and 15 bases lay in between. The CDR3 length is 13 residues. Germline V gives CDR1 MNHEY, CDR2 SVGAGI. The CDR3 loop reads CASRTVDRPGYTF. The CDR3 DNA reads TGTGCCAGCAGAACTGTTGACAGGCCTGGCTACACCTTC.

The chain employs TRBV10-3 and TRBJ2-7, with 9 bases aligning to TRBD1. Germline-derived CDR1 and CDR2 are ENHRY and SYGVKD. The CDR3 is 16 amino acids. The V segment lost 3 bases and the J segment 3 bases; nucleotides outside the gene matches: 9. The CDR3, as DNA: TGTGCCATCAGTGACACGGGACAGGGCCCCTACTACGAGCAGTACGTC. Protein sequence: CAISDTGQGPYYEQYV.

Regarding this clone: The same CDR3 arises from other DNA sequences in this sample as well. The chain employs TRBV5-5 and TRBJ2-5, with D uncertain. V was shortened by 0 bases and J by 5 bases, with 5 bases between the two germline ends. This CDR3 contains 12 residues. Germline V gives CDR1 SGHKS, CDR2 YYEKEE (reference sequence). CDR3 sequence: CASSLETETQYF. CDR3 nucleotides: TGTGCCAGCAGCTTGGAGACGGAGACCCAGTACTTC.